This TCR beta chain was sequenced in a study of OX40 agonist ivuxolimab in advanced cancers. About the study: Antecedent anti-PD-1, anti-PD-L1 or anti-CTLA-4 therapy was permissible, with 30% to 50% having received some.

The repertoire was sequenced with immunoSEQ multiplex PCR; TCRdb's copy has only in-frame clones and lacks some. This table has tens of thousands of clones, approximately 84% appearing once. Trimming cost V 4 bases and J 7 bases; bases outside gene matches: 8. This CDR3 contains 15 residues. Germline V gives CDR1 SGHNT, CDR2 YYREEE (reference sequence). The sequence was collected from an adult with an advanced solid tumor such as melanoma, head and neck, liver or kidney cancer. Sequenced material: CD4+ or CD8+ T cells sorted from blood, taken in a trial of the OX40 agonist ivuxolimab. The J gene is TRBJ1-2, the V gene TRBV5-4, with TRBD1 matching 12 bases. This chain's CDR3 is CASSPGTGGLGGYTF. The DNA of the CDR3 is TGTGCCAGCAGCCCGGGGACAGGGGGCTTAGGTGGCTACACCTTC.